What follows are 32 T cell receptor beta chains derived from one specimen sequenced in a study of CD8 T cells in Susac syndrome. RNA amounts of 0.5 to 1 ug underwent reverse transcription with random hexamers. TCRdb re-derived calls from the immunoSEQ multiplex PCR reads in MiXCR, one entry per CDR3 protein. The sample records some 200,000 distinct CDR3 sequences, 90% to 95% being singletons. The sequenced material came from CD4+ T cells from PBMCs. These receptor sequences come from a human donor with multiple sclerosis.

The chain has TRBV30 and TRBJ2-3; D gene uncertain. Deletions cut 2 bases from V and 2 bases from J, with 8 bases between. The CDR3 length is 13 residues. CDR1 is GTSNPN, CDR2 SVGIG, per germline (reference sequence). CDR3 residues: CAWSFTTTDTQYF. The CDR3 DNA follows: TGTGCCTGGAGTTTCACCACCACAGATACGCAGTATTTT. The entire variable domain, with the rest obtained from reference TRBV30 and TRBJ2-3, is as follows: SQTIHQWPATLVQPVGSPLSLECTVEGTSNPNLYWYRQAAGRGLQLLFYSVGIGQISSEVPQNLSASRPQDRQFILSSKKLLLSDSGFYLCAWSFTTTDTQYFGPGTRLTVL.

This chain joins TRBV3-1 and TRBJ2-1; TRBD2 might be the D (5 bases). The CDR3 contains 14 residues. V lost 2 bases, J lost 7 bases, and 12 bases lay in between. Per germline, CDR1 LGHDT and CDR2 YNNKEL (reference sequence). Here the CDR3 reads CASSQTASHNEQFF. The CDR3, as DNA: TGTGCCAGCAGCCAAACGGCTAGCCATAATGAGCAGTTCTTC.

This clonotype was seen once. The chain employs TRBV20-1 and TRBJ1-6, with 7 bases lining up with TRBD1. The V segment lost 5 bases and the J segment 7 bases; nucleotides outside the gene matches: 5. The CDR3 is 13 residues long. CDR1 and CDR2 (germline): DFQATT, SNEGSKA (reference sequence). The CDR3 is CSARQGNNSPLHF. DNA of the CDR3: TGCAGTGCTCGACAGGGTAACAATTCACCCCTCCACTTT.

The V gene is TRBV27, the J gene TRBJ1-5; no firm D call. Trimming removed 2 bases at V and 4 bases at J, with 6 bases between. Germline CDR1 MNHEY, CDR2 SMNVEV (reference sequence). The CDR3 covers 13 residues. Written as DNA, the CDR3 is TGTGCCAGCAGTTTACGGGCTAATCAGCCCCAGCATTTT. Residues: CASSLRANQPQHF.

The rearrangement links TRBV14 to TRBJ1-2, with unresolved D. Trimming removed 3 bases at V and 4 bases at J, with 15 bases between. This CDR3 has 15 residues. Germline V lookup: CDR1 SGHDN, CDR2 FVKESK. The CDR3: CASSQTGRTFYGYTF. The CDR3 DNA is TGTGCCAGCAGCCAGACCGGACGGACCTTCTATGGCTACACCTTC. Supplemented by reference TRBV14 and TRBJ1-2, the full variable domain reads EAGVTQFPSHSVIEKGQTVTLRCDPISGHDNLYWYRRVMGKEIKFLLHFVKESKQDESGMPNNRFLAERTGGTYSTLKVQPAELEDSGVYFCASSQTGRTFYGYTFGSGTRLTVV.

This chain joins TRBV30 and TRBJ2-7, with a tentative D call TRBD1 (6 bases). This CDR3 has 10 residues. Germline V CDR1 and CDR2: GTSNPN, SVGIG (reference sequence). V lost 2 bases and J lost 12, with 11 bases in between. This chain's CDR3 is CAWSRDTRYF. The CDR3 coding sequence is TGTGCCTGGAGTAGGGACACCCGGTACTTC.

V gene TRBV18 combines with J gene TRBJ2-6; TRBD2 is a possible D gene (6 bases). The CDR3 is made up of 16 amino acids. The ends were cut back, 6 bases at V and 1 base at J, with 13 bases in the middle. CDR1 and CDR2 from the germline V gene are KGHSH and LQKENI. In nucleotides, the CDR3 is TGTGCCAGCTCGCCCCCCGGGGGTTCTGGGGCCAACGTCCTGACTTTC. Amino acids: CASSPPGGSGANVLTF.

This chain joins TRBV12-3 or TRBV12-4 and TRBJ2-1; D might be TRBD2 (7 bases). Between the trimmed V and J ends, which lost 6 bases and 10 bases, there was a span of 13 bases. This CDR3 has 12 residues. CDR3 coding DNA: TGTGCCAGCAGCCCCCGGGGGGCGGAGCAGTTCTTC. It translates to CASSPRGAEQFF.

This sequence joins TRBV12-3 or TRBV12-4 and TRBJ1-6; no clear D. The germline V and J ends were trimmed by 8 bases and 8 bases, with 7 bases remaining between them. The CDR3 runs to 11 residues. The CDR3 nucleotides read TGTGCCAGCGGGGAAGATTCACCCCTCCACTTT. Amino acid sequence: CASGEDSPLHF.

This clonotype was picked up a small number of times. A read error may account for a junction end that differs from germline. This chain connects TRBV5-1 to TRBJ1-1; possible D gene TRBD1, 5 bases. Germline V lookup: CDR1 SGHRS, CDR2 YFSETQ. This CDR3 contains 13 residues. The CDR3 DNA is TGTGCCAGCAGCTTAGGGGTGAACACTGAAGCTTTCTTT. Translation: CASSLGVNTEAFF.

The chain employs TRBV29-1 and TRBJ1-2, with 7 bases aligning to TRBD1. The ends lost 5 bases at V and 3 bases at J; junction bases unmatched: 9. This CDR3 contains 14 residues. CDR1 and CDR2 (germline): SQVTM, ANQGSEA. DNA for the CDR3: TGCAGCGTTCGGACCCGACAGGGAGACTATGGCTACACCTTC. This translates into CSVRTRQGDYGYTF.

V gene TRBV7-9 combines with J gene TRBJ1-2; TRBD1 matches 7 bases. V trimming: 5 bases; J trimming: 4 bases; junction bases outside the gene matches: 10. The germline V gene encodes CDR1 SEHNR and CDR2 FQNEAQ (reference sequence). The CDR3 extends over 15 amino acids. CDR3 amino acids: CASSARQGTSYGYTF. The CDR3 bases are TGTGCCAGCAGCGCACGACAGGGTACGAGCTATGGCTACACCTTC.

This clonotype was seen only once. The chain carries TRBV29-1 and TRBJ1-1; D is unresolved. The V and J ends lost 5 bases and 4 bases respectively, with 11 bases between them. This CDR3 is 12 amino acids long. The germline V gene has CDR1 SQVTM and CDR2 ANQGSEA. CDR3 in DNA: TGCAGCGTTCAATGGACGGGCACTGAAGCTTTCTTT. Translating it yields CSVQWTGTEAFF. Full variable domain (missing parts from reference TRBV29-1 and TRBJ1-1): SAVISQKPSRDICQRGTSLTIQCQVDSQVTMMFWYRQQPGQSLTLIATANQGSEATYESGFVIDKFPISRPNLTFSTLTVSNMSPEDSSIYLCSVQWTGTEAFFGQGTRLTVV.

There are a few counts of this clonotype. The gene calls are TRBV27 and TRBJ1-1, with D perhaps matching TRBD1 (5 bases). The CDR3 contains 11 residues. V was shortened by 6 bases and J by 7 bases, with 9 bases between the two germline ends. The germline V gene has CDR1 MNHEY and CDR2 SMNVEV (reference sequence). CDR3 nucleotide sequence: TGTGCCAGCAGCTTGGGGGGTGAAGCTTTCTTT. Translating gives CASSLGGEAFF.

This chain uses TRBV30 with TRBJ1-2, with D uncertain. V lost 1 base, J lost 4 bases, and 10 bases lay in between. Germline V gene data show CDR1 as GTSNPN and CDR2 as SVGIG (reference sequence). This CDR3 has 13 amino acids. The CDR3 region has the DNA TGTGCCTGGAGTGACGGGGTGCGCTATGGCTACACCTTC. Protein product: CAWSDGVRYGYTF.

The gene calls are TRBV4-2 and TRBJ1-3, with unresolved D. V was cut by 0 bases and J by 0 bases, with 6 bases left in between. From germline, CDR1 is LGHNA and CDR2 YNFKEQ. This CDR3 is 15 amino acids long. The CDR3 reads CASSQEDRSGNTIYF. The CDR3, as DNA: TGTGCCAGCAGCCAAGAGGATCGCTCTGGAAACACCATATATTTT.

CDR3 sequence: CASRPTGNSNQPQHF. The DNA of the CDR3 is TGTGCCAGCAGGCCGACAGGGAATAGCAATCAGCCCCAGCATTTT. V and J are TRBV6-5 and TRBJ1-5; 7 bases fit TRBD1. Germline CDR1 MNHEY, CDR2 SVGAGI. CDR3 length equals 15 residues. V lost 6 bases to trimming and J lost 0 bases; unmatched junction nucleotides: 5.

J is TRBJ2-5 and V is TRBV11-3; D possibly corresponds to TRBD2 (5 bases). Deletions cut 5 bases from V and 13 bases from J, with 20 bases between. Germline CDR1 SGHNT, CDR2 YENEEA. The CDR3 is made up of 13 amino acids. CDR3 sequence: CASSPPAERTVYF. Here the CDR3 DNA reads TGTGCCAGCAGCCCGCCGGCGGAGCGGACGGTGTACTTC.

The chain has TRBV28 and TRBJ1-5; D remains unclear. CDR3 length: 11 residues. V was clipped by 1 base and J by 9 bases, with 4 bases between them. The germline CDR1 and CDR2 sequences are MDHEN and SYDVKM. As DNA, the CDR3 is TGTGCCAGCAGTTTATTCCCGCCCCAGCATTTT. This translates into CASSLFPPQHF. The variable domain in full, completed from reference TRBV28 and TRBJ1-5, reads DVKVTQSSRYLVKRTGEKVFLECVQDMDHENMFWYRQDPGLGLRLIYFSYDVKMKEKGDIPEGYSVSREKKERFSLILESASTNQTSMYLCASSLFPPQHFGDGTRLSIL.

This clonotype has just one count. This sequence joins TRBV9 and TRBJ2-7; 7 nucleotides line up with TRBD1. This CDR3 is built from 14 residues. V shed 0 bases and J 3 bases; nucleotides not matched to a gene: 3. CDR1 is SGDLS and CDR2 is YYNGEE in the germline V gene. The CDR3, as DNA: TGTGCCAGCAGCGTAGGACCAGGGGGCTACGAGCAGTACTTC. Encoded protein: CASSVGPGGYEQYF.

CDR3 sequence: CASSPSRAINSPLHF. DNA for the CDR3: TGTGCCAGCAGCCCCAGTAGGGCTATTAATTCACCCCTCCACTTT. The rearrangement joins TRBV11-2 to TRBJ1-6; the D is unclear. Per the germline V gene, CDR1 is SGHAT and CDR2 is FQNNGV. The CDR3 length is 15 residues. V lost 5 bases to trimming and J lost 6 bases, with 14 bases between them.

This clonotype was found once. The rearrangement joins TRBV29-1 to TRBJ2-6, with a tentative D call TRBD1 (5 bases). CDR1 is SQVTM and CDR2 is ANQGSEA in the germline V gene. Trimming pared 0 bases from V and 4 bases from J, leaving 10 bases between. The CDR3 consists of 15 residues. The CDR3 here is CSVEDGRTGANVLTF. The CDR3 region has the DNA TGCAGCGTTGAAGACGGGCGGACAGGGGCCAACGTCCTGACTTTC.

This rearrangement joins TRBV13 to TRBJ2-3, with 8 bases aligning to TRBD2. There are 14 residues in the CDR3. Germline V CDR1 and CDR2: PRHDT, FYEKMQ (reference sequence). V gave up 8 bases and J gave up 4 bases; unmatched junction bases: 8. Here the CDR3 reads CASRESGGPDTQYF. The CDR3 bases are TGTGCCAGCCGAGAGTCGGGGGGGCCAGATACGCAGTATTTT.

This chain joins TRBV3-1 and TRBJ2-3; D is unresolved. CDR3 length: 13 amino acids. V was pared by 6 bases and J by 6 bases, with 13 bases between. Per germline, CDR1 LGHDT and CDR2 YNNKEL (reference sequence). The CDR3 sequence is CASRSVLPDTQYF. CDR3 bases: TGTGCCAGCAGAAGCGTTCTTCCGGATACGCAGTATTTT.

This chain uses TRBV30 with TRBJ2-4; perhaps TRBD1 as D (6 bases). The CDR3 is 15 residues long. Germline loops: CDR1 GTSNPN, CDR2 SVGIG (reference sequence). Trimming took 4 bases from V and 3 from J, leaving 16 bases between them. CDR3 in DNA: TGTGCCTGGAATTTTGGCGAGGGGGACAAAAACATTCAGTACTTC. As protein: CAWNFGEGDKNIQYF.

The chain carries TRBV7-9 and TRBJ2-1; D remains ambiguous. V dropped 1 base and J dropped 4 bases, with 8 bases sitting between them. This CDR3 has 14 residues. CDR1 SEHNR and CDR2 FQNEAQ come from the germline V gene (reference sequence). CDR3 nucleotides: TGTGCCAGCAGCTTAGTCGGAAATTACAATGAGCAGTTCTTC. Its translation: CASSLVGNYNEQFF.

The V gene is TRBV27, the J gene TRBJ1-2, with D maybe TRBD1 (5 bases). Trimming left V 4 bases short and J 0 bases short, with 9 bases between. Germline V CDR1 and CDR2: MNHEY, SMNVEV (reference sequence). This CDR3 has 14 residues. The CDR3 region is CASSYDRANYGYTF. Written as DNA, the CDR3 is TGTGCCAGCAGTTACGACAGAGCTAACTATGGCTACACCTTC.

The V gene is TRBV4-2, the J gene TRBJ2-3; D is unresolved. Trimming pared 0 bases from V and 0 bases from J, leaving 10 bases between. Germline V gives CDR1 LGHNA, CDR2 YNFKEQ. This CDR3 region has 16 residues. The DNA for the CDR3 is TGTGCCAGCAGCCAAGAGCAGCGCTCTAGCACAGATACGCAGTATTTT. Its protein product is CASSQEQRSSTDTQYF.

This clonotype appeared a single time. The V call is TRBV20-1, the J call TRBJ1-2; no clear D. CDR3 length: 11 amino acids. Trimming shortened V by 3 bases and J by 4 bases, and 6 bases separated the two germline ends. From germline, CDR1 is DFQATT and CDR2 SNEGSKA (reference sequence). Here the CDR3 DNA reads TGCAGTGCTAGGTTCCCCTATGGCTACACCTTC. This sequence encodes CSARFPYGYTF.

The genes are TRBV12-3 or TRBV12-4 and TRBJ1-2; D gene uncertain. The V end was cut by 1 base, the J end by 3 bases, with 9 bases between. CDR3 size: 14 residues. In nucleotides, the CDR3 is TGTGCCAGCAGTTTAGGGTCCAACCACTATGGCTACACCTTC. Its protein product is CASSLGSNHYGYTF.

The gene calls are TRBV6-6 and TRBJ1-6, with D unresolved. CDR1 is MNHNY and CDR2 is SVGAGI in the germline V gene (reference sequence). CDR3 length equals 13 residues. V gave up 6 bases and J gave up 7 bases, with 10 bases separating them. In DNA, the CDR3 is TGTGCCAGCAGCCCACTACAGAATTCACCCCTCCACTTT. This codes for CASSPLQNSPLHF.

The chain carries TRBV30 and TRBJ1-1; D is unclear. The CDR3 sequence is 12 residues long. The germline V gene has CDR1 GTSNPN and CDR2 SVGIG (reference sequence). With 1 base removed from V and 7 bases from J, the gap between germline ends came to 10 bases. This CDR3 reads CAWSEVGNEAFF. The CDR3 DNA reads TGTGCCTGGAGTGAGGTGGGGAATGAAGCTTTCTTT.